This entry concerns a single T cell receptor (beta chain). Per the authors' pipeline: Amplification from reference gene primers served as the basis for estimated nucleated cell counts. Profiled with immunoSEQ multiplex PCR; TCRdb holds only in-frame clones, not every one. V, J and clone size are those of that table, while D and trimming were read from the DNA. The sample has approximately 74,000 clones, approximately 83% seen once. Germline-derived CDR1 and CDR2 are SGHDT and YYEEEE. V trimming: 1 base; J trimming: 4 bases; junction bases outside the gene matches: 1. The CDR3 runs to 13 residues. The sample is drawn from a study of blood T cell repertoires in COVID-19.

This clonotype originated in a man older than 75 with active or convalescent COVID-19. The sample was peripheral blood. The chain couples TRBV5-6 to TRBJ1-1; 7 bases are shared with TRBD1. The CDR3 here is CASSLPGGTEAFF. The CDR3 DNA is TGTGCCAGCAGCTTGCCAGGGGGCACTGAAGCTTTCTTT.